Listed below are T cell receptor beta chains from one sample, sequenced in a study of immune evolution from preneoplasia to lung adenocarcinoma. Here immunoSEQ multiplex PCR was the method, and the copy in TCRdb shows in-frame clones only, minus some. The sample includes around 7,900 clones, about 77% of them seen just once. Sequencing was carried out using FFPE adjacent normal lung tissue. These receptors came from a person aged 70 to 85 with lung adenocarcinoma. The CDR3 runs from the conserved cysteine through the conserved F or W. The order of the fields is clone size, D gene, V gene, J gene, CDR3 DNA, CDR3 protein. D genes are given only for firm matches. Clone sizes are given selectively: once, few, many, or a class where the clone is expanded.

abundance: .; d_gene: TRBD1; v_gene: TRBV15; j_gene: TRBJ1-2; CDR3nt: TGTGCCACCAGCAGAGATTCATTGGACAGGCCGGGTGGCTACACCTTC; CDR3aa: CATSRDSLDRPGGYTF
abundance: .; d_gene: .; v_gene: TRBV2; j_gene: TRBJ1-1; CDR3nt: TGTGCCAGCAAGGTTTTGACTGAAGCTTTCTTT; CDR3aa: CASKVLTEAFF
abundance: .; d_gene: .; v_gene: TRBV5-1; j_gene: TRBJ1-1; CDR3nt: TGCGCCAGCAGCTTCGGCTCCCGAGGGATGAACACTGAAGCTTTCTTT; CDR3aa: CASSFGSRGMNTEAFF
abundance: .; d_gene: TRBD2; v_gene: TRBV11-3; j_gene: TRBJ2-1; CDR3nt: TGTGCCAGCAGCTTAGGGGTAGCGGGAGAATCCTACAATGAGCAGTTCTTC; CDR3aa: CASSLGVAGESYNEQFF
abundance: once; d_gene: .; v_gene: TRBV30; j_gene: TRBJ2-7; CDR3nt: TGTGCCTGGAGTCGAGGGGCGCAGGGGTCCTACGAGCAGTACTTC; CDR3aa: CAWSRGAQGSYEQYF
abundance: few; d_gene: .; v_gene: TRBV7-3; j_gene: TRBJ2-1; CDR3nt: TGTGCCAGCAGCCGAAGCACCTACAATGAGCAGTTCTTC; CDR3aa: CASSRSTYNEQFF
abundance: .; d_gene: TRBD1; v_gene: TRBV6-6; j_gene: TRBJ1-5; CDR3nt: TGTGCCAGCAGTCCCTTTCCGGGACAGGGTAAGACCCAGCATTTT; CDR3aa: CASSPFPGQGKTQHF
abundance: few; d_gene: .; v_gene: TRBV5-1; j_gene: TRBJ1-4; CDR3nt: TGCGCCAGCAGCTTCGAAGTAGACGAAAAACTGTTTTTT; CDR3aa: CASSFEVDEKLFF
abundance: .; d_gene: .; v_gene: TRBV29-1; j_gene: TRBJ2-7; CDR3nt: TGCAGCGTTGGCAGGGACTCCTACGAGCAGTACTTC; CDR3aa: CSVGRDSYEQYF
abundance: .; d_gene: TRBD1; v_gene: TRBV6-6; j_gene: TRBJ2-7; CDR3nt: TGTGCCAGCAGTGGCTCGGACAGGGGGATCGTCGAGCAGTACTTC; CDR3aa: CASSGSDRGIVEQYF
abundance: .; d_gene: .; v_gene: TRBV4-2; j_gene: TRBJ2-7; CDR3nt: TGTGCCAGCAGCCAAGATATCGTGTACGAGCAGTACTTC; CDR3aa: CASSQDIVYEQYF
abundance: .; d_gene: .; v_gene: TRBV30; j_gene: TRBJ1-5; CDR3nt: TGTGCCTGGAGTGCTCTCGGCAGGGGTAGCCAGCCCCAGCATTTT; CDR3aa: CAWSALGRGSQPQHF
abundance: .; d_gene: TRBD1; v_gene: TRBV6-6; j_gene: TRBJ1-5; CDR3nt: TGTGCCAGCAGGATACAGGGGATAAGCAATCAGCCCCAGCATTTT; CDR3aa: CASRIQGISNQPQHF
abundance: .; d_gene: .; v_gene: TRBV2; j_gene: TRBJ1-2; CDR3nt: TGTGCCAGCAGCGCAGGGACCCCAGGGCGCTACACCTTC; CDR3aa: CASSAGTPGRYTF
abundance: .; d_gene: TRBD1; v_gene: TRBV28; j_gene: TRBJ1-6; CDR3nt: TGTGCCAGCAGTTTAGACAGGGGGAATTCACCCCTCCACTTT; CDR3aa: CASSLDRGNSPLHF
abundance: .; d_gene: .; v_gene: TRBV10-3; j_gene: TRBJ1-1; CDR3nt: TGTGCCATCAGTGAGTCGAACGTAGGTTCTGAAGCTTTCTTT; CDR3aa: CAISESNVGSEAFF
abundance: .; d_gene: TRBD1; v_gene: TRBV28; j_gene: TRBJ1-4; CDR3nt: TGTGCCACCAGGACAGGGGTTAATGAAAAACTGTTTTTT; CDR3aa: CATRTGVNEKLFF
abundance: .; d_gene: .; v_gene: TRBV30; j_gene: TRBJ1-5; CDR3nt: TGTGCCTGGAGTGTTACAGGTTCTCAGCCCCAGCATTTT; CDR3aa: CAWSVTGSQPQHF
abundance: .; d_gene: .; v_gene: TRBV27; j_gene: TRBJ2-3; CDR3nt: TGTGCCAGCAGCTTTCAAGATACGCAGTATTTT; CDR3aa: CASSFQDTQYF
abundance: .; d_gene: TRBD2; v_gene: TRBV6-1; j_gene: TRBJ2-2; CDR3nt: TGTGCCAGCAGTGAACGGGGGGTCCGGAACACCGGGGAGCTGTTTTTT; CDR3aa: CASSERGVRNTGELFF
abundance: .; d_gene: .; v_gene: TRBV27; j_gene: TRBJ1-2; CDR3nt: TGTGCCAGCAGTTTATTTGGGGGTGATGGCTACACCTTC; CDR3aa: CASSLFGGDGYTF
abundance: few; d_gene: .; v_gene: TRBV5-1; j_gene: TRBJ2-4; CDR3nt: TGCGCCAGCAGCCTCCGGGACACCTCCAAAAACATTCAGTACTTC; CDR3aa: CASSLRDTSKNIQYF
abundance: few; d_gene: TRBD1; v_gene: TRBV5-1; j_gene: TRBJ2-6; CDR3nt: TGCGCCAGCAGCTCTACACCCGGGACAGGGACTGGGGCCAACGTCCTGACTTTC; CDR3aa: CASSSTPGTGTGANVLTF
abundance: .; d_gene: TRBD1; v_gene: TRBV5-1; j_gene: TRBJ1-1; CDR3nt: TGCGCCAGCAGCCACACAGGGGCAAGGAGAAACACTGAAGCTTTCTTT; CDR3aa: CASSHTGARRNTEAFF
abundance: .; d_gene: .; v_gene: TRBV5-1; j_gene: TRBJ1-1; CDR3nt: TGCGCCAGCAGCTTGGAAGGTCGGGCAGCTTTCTTT; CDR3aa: CASSLEGRAAFF
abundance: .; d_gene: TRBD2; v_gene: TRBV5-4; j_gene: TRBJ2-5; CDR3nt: TGTGCCAGCAGCAGGACTAGCGAAGAGACCCAGTACTTC; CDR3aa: CASSRTSEETQYF
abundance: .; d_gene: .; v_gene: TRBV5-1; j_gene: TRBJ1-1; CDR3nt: TGCGCCAGCAGCTTCGAGAGGACAGAGAGGGCTTTCTTT; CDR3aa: CASSFERTERAFF
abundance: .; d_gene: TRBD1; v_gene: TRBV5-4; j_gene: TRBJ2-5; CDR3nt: TGTGCCAGCAGCTTGGGGGGACAGGGGGGAGAGACCCAGTACTTC; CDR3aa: CASSLGGQGGETQYF
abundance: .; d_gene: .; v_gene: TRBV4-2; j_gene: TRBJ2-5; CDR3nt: TGTGCCAGCAGCCAAGGCCGGGGTGGGGAGACCCAGTACTTC; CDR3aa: CASSQGRGGETQYF
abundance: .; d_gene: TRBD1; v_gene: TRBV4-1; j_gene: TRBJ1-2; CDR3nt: TGCGCCAGCAGCCAAGGATTTGGCACAGGGGGGTATGGCTACACCTTC; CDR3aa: CASSQGFGTGGYGYTF
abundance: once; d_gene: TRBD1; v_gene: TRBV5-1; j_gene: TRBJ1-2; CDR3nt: TGCGCCAGCAGCTTGGCGCGACAGGGGGATAACTATGGCTACACCTTC; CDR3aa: CASSLARQGDNYGYTF
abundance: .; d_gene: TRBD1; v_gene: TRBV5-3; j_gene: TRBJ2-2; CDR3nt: TGTGCCAGCAACAGGGGGCTGGGTCCCGGGGAGCTGTTTTTT; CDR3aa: CASNRGLGPGELFF
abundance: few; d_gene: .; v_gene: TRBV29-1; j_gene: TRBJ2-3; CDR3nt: TGCAGCGTTGAAAGTCGGGTTTGGGCAGATACGCAGTATTTT; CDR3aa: CSVESRVWADTQYF
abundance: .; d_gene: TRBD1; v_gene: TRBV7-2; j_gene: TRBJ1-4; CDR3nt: TGTGCCAGCAGCTTAGACACAGGGGGGGAAAAACTGTTTTTT; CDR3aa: CASSLDTGGEKLFF
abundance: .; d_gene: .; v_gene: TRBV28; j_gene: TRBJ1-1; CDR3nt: TGTGCCAGCAGTAACAGACTAACTGAAGCTTTCTTT; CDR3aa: CASSNRLTEAFF
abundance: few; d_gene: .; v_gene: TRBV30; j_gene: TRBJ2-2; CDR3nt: TGTGCCTGGAGTCAGGCCGGGGAGCTGTTTTTT; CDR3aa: CAWSQAGELFF
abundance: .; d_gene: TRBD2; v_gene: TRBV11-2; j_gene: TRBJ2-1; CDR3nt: TGTGCCAGCAGCCCTTTGGGTAGCGGGGGCCGCGACAATGAGCAGTTCTTC; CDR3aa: CASSPLGSGGRDNEQFF
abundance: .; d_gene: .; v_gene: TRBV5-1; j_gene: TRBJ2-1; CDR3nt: TGCGCCAGCAGCTTGGGGCAGGAGAATGAGCAGTTCTTC; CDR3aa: CASSLGQENEQFF
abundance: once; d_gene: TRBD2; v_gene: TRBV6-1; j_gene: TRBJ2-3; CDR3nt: TGTGCCAGCAGTCGACTAGCGGGAGACGAGGATACGCAGTATTTT; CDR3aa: CASSRLAGDEDTQYF
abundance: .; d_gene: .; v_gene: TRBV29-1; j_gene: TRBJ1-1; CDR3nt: TGCACGGGGGAGCTGAACACTGAAGCTTTCTTT; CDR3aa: CTGELNTEAFF
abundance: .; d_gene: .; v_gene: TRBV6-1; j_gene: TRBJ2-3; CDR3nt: TGTGCCAGCAGTGAAGCGTATCAGGGGGGGCCACGCACAGATACGCAGTATTTT; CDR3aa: CASSEAYQGGPRTDTQYF
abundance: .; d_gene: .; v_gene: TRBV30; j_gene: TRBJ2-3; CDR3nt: TGTGCCTGGGAACTGGGGGCTACAGATACGCAGTATTTT; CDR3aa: CAWELGATDTQYF
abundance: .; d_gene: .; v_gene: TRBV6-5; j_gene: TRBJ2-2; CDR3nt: TGTGCCAGCAGCCCAGGCAGAGGGGGGCCGGGGGAGCTGTTTTTT; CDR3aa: CASSPGRGGPGELFF